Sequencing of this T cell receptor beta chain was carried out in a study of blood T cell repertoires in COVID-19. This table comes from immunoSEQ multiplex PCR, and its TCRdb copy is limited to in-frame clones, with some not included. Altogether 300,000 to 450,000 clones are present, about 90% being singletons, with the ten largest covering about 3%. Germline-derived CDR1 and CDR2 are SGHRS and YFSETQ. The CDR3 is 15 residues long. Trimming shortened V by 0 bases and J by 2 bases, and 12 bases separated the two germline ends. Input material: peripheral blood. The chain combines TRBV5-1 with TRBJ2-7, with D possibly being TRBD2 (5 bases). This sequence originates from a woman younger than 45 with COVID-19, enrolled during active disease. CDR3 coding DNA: TGCGCCAGCAGCTTGGCGACAAGGAGGACCTACGAGCAGTACTTC. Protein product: CASSLATRRTYEQYF.